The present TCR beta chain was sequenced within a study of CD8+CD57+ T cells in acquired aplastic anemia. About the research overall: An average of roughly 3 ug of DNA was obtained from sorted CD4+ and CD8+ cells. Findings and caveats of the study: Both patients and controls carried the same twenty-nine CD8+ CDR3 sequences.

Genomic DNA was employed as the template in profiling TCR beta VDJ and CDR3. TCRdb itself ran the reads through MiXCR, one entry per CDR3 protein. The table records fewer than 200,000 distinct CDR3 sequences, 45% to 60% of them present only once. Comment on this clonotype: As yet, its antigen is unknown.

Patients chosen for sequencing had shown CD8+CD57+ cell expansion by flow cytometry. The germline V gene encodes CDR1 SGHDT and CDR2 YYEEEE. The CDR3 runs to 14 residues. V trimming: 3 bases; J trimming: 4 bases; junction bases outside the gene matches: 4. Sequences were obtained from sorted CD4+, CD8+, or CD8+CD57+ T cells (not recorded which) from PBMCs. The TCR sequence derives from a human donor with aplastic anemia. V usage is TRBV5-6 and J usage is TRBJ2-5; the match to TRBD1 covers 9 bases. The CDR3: CASSWDREGETQYF. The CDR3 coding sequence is TGTGCCAGCAGCTGGGACAGGGAGGGAGAGACCCAGTACTTC.